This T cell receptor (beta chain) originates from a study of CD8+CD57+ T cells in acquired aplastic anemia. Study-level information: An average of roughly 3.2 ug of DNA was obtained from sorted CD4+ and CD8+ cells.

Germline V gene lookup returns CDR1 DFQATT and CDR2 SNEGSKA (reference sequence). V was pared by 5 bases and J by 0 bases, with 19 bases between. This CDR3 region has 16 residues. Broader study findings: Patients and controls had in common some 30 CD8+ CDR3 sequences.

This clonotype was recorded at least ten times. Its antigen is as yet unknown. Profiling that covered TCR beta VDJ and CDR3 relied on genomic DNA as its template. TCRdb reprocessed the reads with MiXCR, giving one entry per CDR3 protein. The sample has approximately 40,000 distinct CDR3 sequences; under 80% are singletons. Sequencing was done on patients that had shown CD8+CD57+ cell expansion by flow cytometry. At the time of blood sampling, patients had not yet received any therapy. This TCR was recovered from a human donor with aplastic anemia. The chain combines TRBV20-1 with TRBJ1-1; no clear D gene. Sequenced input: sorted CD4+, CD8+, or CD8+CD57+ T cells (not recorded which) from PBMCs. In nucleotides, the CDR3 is TGCAGTGCTCCGCAGGATGGACGAGGTTTGAACACTGAAGCTTTCTTT. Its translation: CSAPQDGRGLNTEAFF.